These 5 T cell receptor beta chains were sequenced from one sample in a study of human T cells and chemical hapten exposure. Time point in this sample: patch test 2, 6 weeks after DPC sensitization. Treatment specified: therapeutic diphenylcyclopropenone sensitization with weekly scalp DPC. TCRdb processed the RACE reads anew with MiXCR; each CDR3 protein has one entry. Found here are approximately 92,000 distinct CDR3 sequences, around 10% of them singletons; the top ten hold roughly 3%. The specimen comprised whole blood, sampled in connection with sensitization to the hapten diphenylcyclopropenone (DPC). These receptors all come from a woman in her forties with alopecia areata. Some clones in this sample may be carry-over from other donors' samples.

As for this clonotype: At one end, the junction sequence differs from germline, possibly due to a read error. V gene TRBV7-6 combines with J gene TRBJ2-2; TRBD1 matches at 7 bases. This CDR3 contains 15 residues. Germline V lookup: CDR1 SGHVS, CDR2 FNYEAQ. The CDR3 is CVSSLVDQGAGELFF. The CDR3 region has the DNA TGTGTCAGCAGCTTAGTCGACCAGGGGGCCGGGGAGCTGTTTTTT. Filled out from reference TRBV7-6 and TRBJ2-2, the complete variable domain reads GAGVSQSPRYKVTKRGQDVALRCDPISGHVSLYWYRQALGQGPEFLTYFNYEAQQDKSGLPNDRFSAERPEGSISTLTIQRTEQRDSAMYRCVSSLVDQGAGELFFGEGSRLTVL.

The sample holds many counts of this clonotype. The rearrangement joins TRBV7-2 to TRBJ1-2; 7 bases are a match to TRBD1. This CDR3 spans 14 amino acids. Germline V lookup: CDR1 SGHTA, CDR2 FQGNSA. V gave up 5 bases and J gave up 4 bases; unmatched junction bases: 7. This chain's CDR3 is CASSQRQGIYGYTF. The CDR3 DNA sequence: TGTGCCAGCAGCCAAAGACAGGGCATCTATGGCTACACCTTC.

This clonotype was found many times. The chain couples TRBV27 to TRBJ1-5; D is ambiguous. Trimming left V 11 bases short and J 4 bases short, with 6 bases between. Germline V lookup: CDR1 MNHEY, CDR2 SMNVEV (reference sequence). The CDR3 length is 10 residues. CDR3 sequence (DNA): TGTGCCGCGATGAATCAGCCCCAGCATTTT. Protein sequence: CAAMNQPQHF.

The table lists this clonotype with many counts. The rearrangement uses TRBV7-3 and TRBJ1-1, with D perhaps matching TRBD1 (5 bases). CDR1 is SGHTA and CDR2 is FQGTGA in the germline V gene. Deletions cut 5 bases from V and 4 bases from J, with 11 bases between. This CDR3 is 13 amino acids long. This chain's CDR3 is CASSPRGATEAFF. In DNA, the CDR3 is TGTGCCAGCAGCCCCCGAGGGGCCACTGAAGCTTTCTTT.

This clonotype was counted many times. The V and J genes are TRBV20-1 and TRBJ2-3; 10 positions match TRBD2. This CDR3 region has 16 residues. CDR1 and CDR2 (germline): DFQATT, SNEGSKA (reference sequence). Germline trimming cut 5 bases from V and 1 base from J; bases unmatched to any gene: 9. The chain's CDR3 is CSAPEGLAGGTDTQYF. CDR3 bases: TGCAGTGCTCCTGAAGGGCTAGCGGGGGGCACAGATACGCAGTATTTT.